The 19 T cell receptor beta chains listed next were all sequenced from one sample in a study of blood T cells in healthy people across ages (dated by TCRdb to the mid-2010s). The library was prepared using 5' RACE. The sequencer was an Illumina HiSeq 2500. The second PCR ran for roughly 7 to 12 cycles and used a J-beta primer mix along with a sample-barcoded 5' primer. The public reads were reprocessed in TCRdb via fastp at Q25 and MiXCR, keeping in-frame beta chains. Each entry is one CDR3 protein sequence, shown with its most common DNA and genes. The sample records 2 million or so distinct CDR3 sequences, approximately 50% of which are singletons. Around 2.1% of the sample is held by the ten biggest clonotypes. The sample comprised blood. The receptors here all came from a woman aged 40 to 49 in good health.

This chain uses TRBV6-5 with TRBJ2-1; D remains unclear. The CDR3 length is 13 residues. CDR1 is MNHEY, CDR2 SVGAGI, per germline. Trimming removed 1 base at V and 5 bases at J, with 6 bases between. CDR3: CASSYYRDNEQFF. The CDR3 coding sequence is TGTGCCAGCAGTTACTATCGGGACAATGAGCAGTTCTTC.

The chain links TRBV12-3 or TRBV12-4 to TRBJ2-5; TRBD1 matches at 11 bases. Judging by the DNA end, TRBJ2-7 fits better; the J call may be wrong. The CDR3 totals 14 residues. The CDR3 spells CASSIGTGGSEQYF. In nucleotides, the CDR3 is TGTGCCAGCAGTATAGGGACAGGGGGGAGCGAGCAGTACTTC.

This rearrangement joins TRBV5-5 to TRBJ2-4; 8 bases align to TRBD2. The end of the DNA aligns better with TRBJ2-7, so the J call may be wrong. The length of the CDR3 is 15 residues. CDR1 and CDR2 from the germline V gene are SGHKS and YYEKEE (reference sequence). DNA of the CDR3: TGTGCCAGCAGCGGGGTGGGACTAGACTACTACGAGCAGTACTTC. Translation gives CASSGVGLDYYEQYF.

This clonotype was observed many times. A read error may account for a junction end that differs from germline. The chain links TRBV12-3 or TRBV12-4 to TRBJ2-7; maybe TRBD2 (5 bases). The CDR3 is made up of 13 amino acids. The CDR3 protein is CASSLGSSYEQYF. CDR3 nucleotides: TGTGCCAGCAGCTTAGGGAGCTCCTACGAGCAGTACTTC.

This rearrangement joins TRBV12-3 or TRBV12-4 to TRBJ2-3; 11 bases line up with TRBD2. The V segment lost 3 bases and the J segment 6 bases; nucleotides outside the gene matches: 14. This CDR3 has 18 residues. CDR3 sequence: CASSFGGLAGGPRDTQYF. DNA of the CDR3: TGTGCCAGCAGTTTTGGCGGGCTAGCGGGGGGCCCCCGGGATACGCAGTATTTT.

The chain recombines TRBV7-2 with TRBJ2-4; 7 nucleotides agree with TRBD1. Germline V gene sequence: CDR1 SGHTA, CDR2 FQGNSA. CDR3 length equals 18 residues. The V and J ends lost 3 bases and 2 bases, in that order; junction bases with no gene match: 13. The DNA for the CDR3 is TGTGCCAGCAGCTTGGCCCGAAACAGGGGCCTAACCAAAAACATTCAGTACTTC. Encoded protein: CASSLARNRGLTKNIQYF.

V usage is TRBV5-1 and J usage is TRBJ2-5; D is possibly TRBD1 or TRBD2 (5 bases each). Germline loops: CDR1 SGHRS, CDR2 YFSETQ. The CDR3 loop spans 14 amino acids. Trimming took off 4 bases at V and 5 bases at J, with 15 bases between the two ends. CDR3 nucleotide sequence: TGCGCCAGCAGCGGGGGACGATCGGTTGAGACCCAGTACTTC. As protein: CASSGGRSVETQYF.

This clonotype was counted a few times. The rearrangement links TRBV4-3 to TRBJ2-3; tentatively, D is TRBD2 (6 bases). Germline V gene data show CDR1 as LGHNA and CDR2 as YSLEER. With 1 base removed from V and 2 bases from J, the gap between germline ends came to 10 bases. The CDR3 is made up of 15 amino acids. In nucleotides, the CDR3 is TGCGCCAGCAGCCAAGGTGGCGGGACCACAGATACGCAGTATTTT. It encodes CASSQGGGTTDTQYF.

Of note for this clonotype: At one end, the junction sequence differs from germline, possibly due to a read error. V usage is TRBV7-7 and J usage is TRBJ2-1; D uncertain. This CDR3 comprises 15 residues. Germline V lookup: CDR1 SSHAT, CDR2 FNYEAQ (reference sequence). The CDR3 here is CASSQNLLDYNEQFF. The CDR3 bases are TGTGCTAGCAGCCAAAACCTCCTAGACTACAATGAGCAGTTCTTC. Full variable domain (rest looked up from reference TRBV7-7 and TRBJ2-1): GAGVSQSPRYKVTKRGQDVTLRCDPISSHATLYWYQQALGQGPEFLTYFNYEAQPDKSGLPSDRFSAERPEGSISTLTIQRTEQRDSAMYRCASSQNLLDYNEQFFGPGTRLTVL.

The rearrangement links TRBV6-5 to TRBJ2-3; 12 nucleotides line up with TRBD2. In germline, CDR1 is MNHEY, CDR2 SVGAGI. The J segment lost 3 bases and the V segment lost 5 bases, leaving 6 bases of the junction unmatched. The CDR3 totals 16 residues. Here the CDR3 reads CASSQYLAGGTDTQYF. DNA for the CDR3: TGTGCCAGCAGTCAATATCTAGCGGGGGGGACAGATACGCAGTATTTT.

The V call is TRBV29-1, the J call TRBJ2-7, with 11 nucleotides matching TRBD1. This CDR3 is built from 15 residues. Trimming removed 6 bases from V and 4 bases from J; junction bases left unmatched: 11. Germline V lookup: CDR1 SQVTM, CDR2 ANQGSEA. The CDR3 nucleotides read TGCAGCGTGAGTGCCGGGACAGGGGGAGGTTACGAGCAGTACTTC. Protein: CSVSAGTGGGYEQYF.

The CDR3 reads CSAGDQATNEKLFF. As DNA, the CDR3 is TGCAGTGCCGGGGACCAGGCAACTAATGAAAAACTGTTTTTT. This chain connects TRBV20-1 to TRBJ1-4; tentatively, D is TRBD1 (5 bases). The CDR3 totals 14 residues. Germline V lookup: CDR1 DFQATT, CDR2 SNEGSKA (reference sequence). V was cut by 6 bases and J by 0 bases, with 11 bases left in between.

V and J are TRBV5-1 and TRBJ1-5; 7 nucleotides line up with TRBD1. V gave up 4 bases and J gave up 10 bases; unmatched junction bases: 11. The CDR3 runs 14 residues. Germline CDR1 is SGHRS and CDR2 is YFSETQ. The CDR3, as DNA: TGCGCCAGCAGCACCGGACAGGATGGGGGTCCCCAGCATTTT. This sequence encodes CASSTGQDGGPQHF.

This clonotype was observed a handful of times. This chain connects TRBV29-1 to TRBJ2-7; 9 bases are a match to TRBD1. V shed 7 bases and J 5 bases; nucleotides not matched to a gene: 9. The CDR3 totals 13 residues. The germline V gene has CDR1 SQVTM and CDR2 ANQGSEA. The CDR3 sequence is CSAKDRGGNEQYF. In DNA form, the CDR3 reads TGCAGCGCAAAGGACAGGGGAGGAAACGAGCAGTACTTC.

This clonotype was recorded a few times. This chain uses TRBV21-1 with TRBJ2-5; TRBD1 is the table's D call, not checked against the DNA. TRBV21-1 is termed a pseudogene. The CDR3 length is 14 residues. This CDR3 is CASKPGTGIQTQYF. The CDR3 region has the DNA TGTGCCAGCAAGCCAGGGACAGGGATTCAGACCCAGTACTTC.

The CDR3 nucleotides are TGTGCCAGCAGCCAAGACACAGATCTATCTAACTATGGCTACACCTTC. Amino acid sequence: CASSQDTDLSNYGYTF. The chain joins TRBV4-2 to TRBJ1-2; D gene unclear. V was clipped by 0 bases and J by 0 bases, with 11 bases between them. Germline lookup yields CDR1 LGHNA and CDR2 YNFKEQ. This CDR3 is 16 amino acids long.

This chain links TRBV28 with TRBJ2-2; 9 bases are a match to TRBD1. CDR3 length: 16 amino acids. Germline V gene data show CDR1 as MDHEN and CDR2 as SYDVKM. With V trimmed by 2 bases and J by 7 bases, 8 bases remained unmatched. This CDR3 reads CASSLGDRGVNGELFF. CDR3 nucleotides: TGTGCCAGCAGTTTAGGAGACAGGGGGGTGAACGGGGAGCTGTTTTTT.

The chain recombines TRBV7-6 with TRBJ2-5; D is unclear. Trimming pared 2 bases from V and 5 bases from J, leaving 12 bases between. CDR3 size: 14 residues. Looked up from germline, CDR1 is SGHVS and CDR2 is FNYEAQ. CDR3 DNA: TGTGCCAGCAGCTTACAAACAAGTCATGAGACCCAGTACTTC. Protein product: CASSLQTSHETQYF. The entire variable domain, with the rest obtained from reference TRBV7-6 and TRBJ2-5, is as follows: GAGVSQSPRYKVTKRGQDVALRCDPISGHVSLYWYRQALGQGPEFLTYFNYEAQQDKSGLPNDRFSAERPEGSISTLTIQRTEQRDSAMYRCASSLQTSHETQYFGPGTRLLVL.

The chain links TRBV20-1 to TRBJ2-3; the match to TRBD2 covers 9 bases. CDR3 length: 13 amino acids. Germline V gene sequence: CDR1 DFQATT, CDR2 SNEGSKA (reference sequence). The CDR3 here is CGTSSFGTDTQYF. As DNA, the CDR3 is TGCGGGACTAGCTCTTTCGGCACAGATACGCAGTATTTT.